Following are 7 T cell receptor beta chains from one sample sequenced in a study of T cells in Graves' hyperthyroidism and ophthalmopathy. RNA transcripts were the template for amplifying TCR beta CDR3 regions. In the first-round RT-PCR of the TCR CDR3, the HTBI primer set was used. TCRdb independently ran MiXCR on the multiplex PCR reads; one entry per CDR3 protein. Found here are around 250,000 distinct CDR3 sequences, roughly 15% of them singletons; the top ten hold 28%. Sample: blood. The receptors come from a woman under 30 with Graves' ophthalmopathy.

This clonotype was observed many times. The chain joins TRBV5-5 to TRBJ1-3; TRBD1 matches 9 bases. After removal of 5 bases from V and 3 bases from J, the junction contained 12 bases not matched to a gene. CDR1 is SGHKS and CDR2 is YYEKEE in the germline V gene (reference sequence). The CDR3 spans 17 residues. The CDR3 DNA reads TGTGCCAGCAGACTGAACAGGGGGCAAATCGTTGGAAACACCATATATTTT. As protein: CASRLNRGQIVGNTIYF.

This clonotype was seen ten or more times. The rearrangement links TRBV18 to TRBJ2-3, with a weak D call TRBD1 (6 bases). Germline assignment: CDR1 KGHSH and CDR2 LQKENI. This CDR3 comprises 16 residues. V lost 1 base to trimming and J lost 0 bases, with 11 bases between them. The CDR3 is CASSPRGPTSTDTQYF. CDR3 DNA sequence: TGTGCCAGCTCACCACGGGGGCCTACTAGCACAGATACGCAGTATTTT.

Ten or more counts support this clonotype. The rearrangement joins TRBV28 to TRBJ1-2; the match to TRBD1 covers 9 bases. V lost 10 bases to trimming and J lost 2 bases; unmatched junction nucleotides: 5. The germline V gene encodes CDR1 MDHEN and CDR2 SYDVKM. This CDR3 comprises 13 residues. Here the CDR3 reads CATNRGLNYGYTF. The CDR3 DNA reads as TGTGCCACAAACAGGGGGCTAAACTATGGCTACACCTTC.

There are many counts of this clonotype. This sequence joins TRBV7-9 and TRBJ2-3, with D hard to call. The V gene lost 5 bases and the J gene lost 2 bases, with 14 bases spanning the gap. This CDR3 comprises 15 residues. Germline assignment: CDR1 SEHNR and CDR2 FQNEAQ (reference sequence). As DNA, the CDR3 is TGTGCCAGCAGCCCACGTGAGAGGCACACAGATACGCAGTATTTT. This translates into CASSPRERHTDTQYF.

This clonotype was seen only a few times. The rearrangement joins TRBV20-1 to TRBJ2-7, with D unresolved. The germline CDR1 and CDR2 sequences are DFQATT and SNEGSKA (reference sequence). Between the trimmed V and J ends, which lost 4 bases and 3 bases, there was a span of 16 bases. The CDR3 spans 14 residues. CDR3 residues: CSAKRASFNYEQYF. The CDR3, as DNA: TGCAGTGCTAAGAGAGCCTCTTTCAACTACGAGCAGTACTTC.

This clonotype has at least ten counts. CDR3 bases: TGTGCCAGCAGTTTTTTACAGGGAGCCGGGGAGCTGTTTTTT. Translated, it gives CASSFLQGAGELFF. The rearrangement links TRBV6-2 or TRBV6-3 to TRBJ2-2, with D tentatively TRBD1 (6 bases). V lost 4 bases, J lost 6 bases, and 12 bases lay in between. The CDR3 is made up of 14 amino acids. Germline CDR1 is MNHEY and CDR2 is SVGEGT.

In its sample, this clonotype was seen many times. The CDR3 nucleotides are TGCAGTGCCGCGACAGGGGGCAAGGGGTGGAGCACTGAAGCTTTCTTT. The encoded protein is CSAATGGKGWSTEAFF. The chain uses TRBV20-1 and TRBJ1-1; 10 nucleotides line up with TRBD1. The germline V gene encodes CDR1 DFQATT and CDR2 SNEGSKA (reference sequence). CDR3 length: 16 amino acids. J was trimmed by 4 bases and V by 6 bases; bases with no gene match: 14.